This TCR beta chain was identified during a study of blood T cell repertoires in COVID-19. About the study: Sites across the United States, Italy and Spain contributed samples from acute and convalescent COVID-19. PBMCs, B-cell-depleted T cells, or T cells provided the cDNA or gDNA that made up the material.

Germline V lookup: CDR1 LGHNA, CDR2 YNFKEQ. The CDR3 sequence is 15 residues long. V shed 2 bases, J shed 5 bases, and the junction held 7 bases outside the gene matches. The data were produced by immunoSEQ multiplex PCR, yet TCRdb's version contains in-frame clones alone and is incomplete. The data show over 150,000 clones, about 85% seen once. The Seattle site enrolled patients during active infection and followed them longitudinally. Sequenced sample: peripheral blood. The receptor was isolated from a man of 80 years or more with COVID-19, enrolled during active disease. The chain is built from TRBV4-2 and TRBJ2-7, with TRBD1 matching over 9 bases. CDR3 in DNA: TGTGCCAGCAGCCAAAACACCGGGACAGGGAACGAGCAGTACTTC. It translates to CASSQNTGTGNEQYF.